Listed here are 21 T cell receptor beta chains from one sample, sequenced in a study of blood T cell repertoires in COVID-19. Profiling relied on immunoSEQ multiplex PCR, and the TCRdb table lists in-frame clones only, not all of them. The table has over 130,000 clones, roughly 85% seen once; the top ten hold roughly 2.9%. Sequencing was carried out using peripheral blood. The receptor source for this set is a man aged 50 or older with acute or convalescent COVID-19.

This chain connects TRBV18 to TRBJ2-1; the D is unclear. The V end lost 0 bases, the J end lost 9 bases, and 15 bases lay between the germline ends. CDR3 length equals 15 residues. Per the germline V gene, CDR1 is KGHSH and CDR2 is LQKENI. CDR3 sequence (DNA): TGTGCCAGCTCACCACCGACTTCCTACAATGGTGAGCAGTTCTTC. Translating gives CASSPPTSYNGEQFF.

V is TRBV6-5 and J is TRBJ1-4; D gene unclear. Per germline, CDR1 MNHEY and CDR2 SVGAGI. Trimming cost V 2 bases and J 8 bases, with 12 bases left between them. CDR3 size: 14 residues. The CDR3 is CASSYRGWKEKLFF. CDR3 coding DNA: TGTGCCAGCAGTTACCGCGGTTGGAAGGAAAAACTGTTTTTT.

The gene calls are TRBV15 and TRBJ2-7, with 11 bases identical to TRBD2. Trimming at V came to 5 bases and at J to 0 bases, leaving 9 bases not matched to a gene. The CDR3 has 17 residues. CDR1 and CDR2 from the germline V gene are LNHNV and YYDKDF (reference sequence). The CDR3 DNA follows: TGTGCCACCAGCTCCGGACTAGCGGGCGCGAGCTCCTACGAGCAGTACTTC. Amino acids: CATSSGLAGASSYEQYF.

The chain combines TRBV7-3 with TRBJ2-5; 10 nucleotides align to TRBD2. The CDR3 covers 15 residues. Germline CDR1 reads SGHTA; CDR2 reads FQGTGA. The ends lost 3 bases at V and 5 bases at J; junction bases unmatched: 6. CDR3 sequence: CASSLASGSIETQYF. In nucleotides, the CDR3 is TGTGCCAGCAGCTTGGCTAGCGGGAGTATTGAGACCCAGTACTTC.

Comment on this clone: Other nucleotide sequences in the sample specify the same CDR3. The V and J genes are TRBV7-8 and TRBJ2-1; 13 bases line up with TRBD2. The CDR3 has 15 amino acids. Trimming cost V 4 bases and J 4 bases; bases outside gene matches: 1. Germline V CDR1 and CDR2: SGHVS, FQNEAQ. The CDR3 is CASSSLAGGYNEQFF. In DNA form, the CDR3 reads TGTGCCAGCAGCTCACTAGCGGGAGGGTACAATGAGCAGTTCTTC.

The chain has TRBV11-2 and TRBJ2-7, with D tentatively TRBD2 (5 bases). CDR3 size: 15 residues. Germline loops: CDR1 SGHAT, CDR2 FQNNGV. With 0 bases removed from V and 0 bases from J, the gap between germline ends came to 9 bases. In DNA form, the CDR3 reads TGTGCCAGCAGCTTAGATTACGGGATCTCCTACGAGCAGTACTTC. Translated, it gives CASSLDYGISYEQYF.

This rearrangement joins TRBV6-6 to TRBJ1-3, with D unclear. V lost 6 bases to trimming and J lost 0 bases, with 9 bases between them. The germline V gene encodes CDR1 MNHNY and CDR2 SVGAGI (reference sequence). The CDR3 contains 14 residues. CDR3 sequence (DNA): TGTGCCAGCAGAATAAGACTCTCTGGAAACACCATATATTTT. Residues: CASRIRLSGNTIYF.

V gene TRBV5-6 combines with J gene TRBJ1-2, with a weak D call TRBD1 (5 bases). The CDR3 loop spans 15 amino acids. Germline V gene lookup returns CDR1 SGHDT and CDR2 YYEEEE. V was trimmed by 0 bases and J by 7 bases, leaving 16 bases between them. CDR3 bases: TGTGCCAGCAGCTTGGGGGGCGGCTCTCTAGGTGGCTACACCTTC. Amino acids: CASSLGGGSLGGYTF. Complete variable domain (other parts from reference TRBV5-6 and TRBJ1-2): DAGVTQSPTHLIKTRGQQVTLRCSPKSGHDTVSWYQQALGQGPQFIFQYYEEEERQRGNFPDRFSGHQFPNYSSELNVNALLLGDSALYLCASSLGGGSLGGYTFGSGTRLTVV.

This clone occurred a few times. The genes are TRBV9 and TRBJ2-7; perhaps TRBD2 as D (6 bases). The CDR3 is made up of 13 amino acids. Between the trimmed V and J ends, which lost 5 bases and 6 bases, there was a span of 15 bases. Germline V gene sequence: CDR1 SGDLS, CDR2 YYNGEE. CDR3 sequence: CASSAGRGIEQYF. The CDR3 bases are TGTGCCAGCAGTGCCGGTCGGGGGATCGAGCAGTACTTC.

The chain uses TRBV10-1 and TRBJ2-7; weak D call: TRBD2 (6 bases). The CDR3 consists of 14 residues. Trimming cost V 6 bases and J 0 bases, with 12 bases left between them. Germline CDR1 WNHNN, CDR2 SYGVQD (reference sequence). CDR3 coding DNA: TGCGCCAGCAGCCCTGGCGGGACCTCCTACGAGCAGTACTTC. Amino acids: CASSPGGTSYEQYF.

V and J are TRBV19 and TRBJ1-5; D not certain. The germline V gene encodes CDR1 LNHDA and CDR2 SQIVND (reference sequence). Trimming removed 3 bases from V and 2 bases from J, with 11 bases in between. This CDR3 comprises 15 residues. The CDR3 DNA follows: TGTGCCAGTAGTATGAGTCGAGCCCGCAATCAGCCCCAGCATTTT. Translating gives CASSMSRARNQPQHF.

The chain recombines TRBV19 with TRBJ2-7; 12 bases align to TRBD2. The junction had 5 bases not matched to a gene; V was cut back by 1 base and J by 1 base. CDR1 is LNHDA and CDR2 is SQIVND in the germline V gene (reference sequence). CDR3 length equals 17 residues. This CDR3 is CASSIGRLAGASYEQYF. In nucleotides, the CDR3 is TGTGCCAGTAGTATAGGGAGACTAGCGGGAGCTTCCTACGAGCAGTACTTC.

The chain links TRBV2 to TRBJ2-3, with 7 positions matching TRBD2. Germline loops: CDR1 SNHLY, CDR2 FYNNEI. CDR3 length: 14 residues. The V gene end was trimmed by 3 bases and the J gene end by 4 bases; junction bases not matched to a gene: 4. The CDR3 coding sequence is TGTGCCAGCAGTGATAGCGGGTTGGCAGATACGCAGTATTTT. It yields the protein CASSDSGLADTQYF.

The chain recombines TRBV18 with TRBJ1-5; no firm D call. The CDR3 totals 14 residues. Trimming pared 3 bases from V and 3 bases from J, leaving 9 bases between. Germline V gene sequence: CDR1 KGHSH, CDR2 LQKENI. The CDR3 DNA is TGTGCCAGCTCACCCGGTTTGAACAATCAGCCCCAGCATTTT. The encoded protein is CASSPGLNNQPQHF.

The genes are TRBV19 and TRBJ2-3; tentatively, D is TRBD1 (5 bases). The germline V gene has CDR1 LNHDA and CDR2 SQIVND (reference sequence). The CDR3 consists of 16 residues. The V and J ends lost 1 base and 0 bases respectively, with 11 bases between them. CDR3 nucleotide sequence: TGTGCCAGTAGTATAGTGACAGCCGGTAGCACAGATACGCAGTATTTT. Translated: CASSIVTAGSTDTQYF.

The rearrangement joins TRBV29-1 to TRBJ1-2; D gene uncertain. The V end was cut by 4 bases, the J end by 3 bases, with 12 bases between. Per germline, CDR1 SQVTM and CDR2 ANQGSEA. This CDR3 is built from 13 residues. The CDR3 DNA reads TGCAGCGTTGCGGGGAGGTTGCACTATGGCTACACCTTC. Protein product: CSVAGRLHYGYTF.

The V and J genes are TRBV27 and TRBJ1-2; the match to TRBD1 covers 7 bases. The junction had 5 bases not matched to a gene; V was cut back by 8 bases and J by 2 bases. The CDR3 covers 13 residues. The V gene's germline CDR1 is MNHEY and CDR2 SMNVEV (reference sequence). In DNA, the CDR3 is TGTGCCAGCTCCCTGACAGGGAACTATGGCTACACCTTC. This sequence encodes CASSLTGNYGYTF.

The chain is built from TRBV7-9 and TRBJ2-3; 10 nucleotides line up with TRBD2. Looked up from germline, CDR1 is SEHNR and CDR2 is FQNEAQ (reference sequence). This CDR3 is 18 amino acids long. The V segment lost 1 base and the J segment 7 bases; nucleotides outside the gene matches: 14. CDR3: CASSLGYASGGAANTQYF. CDR3 in DNA: TGTGCCAGCAGCTTAGGATATGCAAGCGGGGGGGCCGCGAATACGCAGTATTTT.

The chain employs TRBV6-6 and TRBJ2-7, with D possibly TRBD1 on 6 matching bases. With 5 bases removed from V and 2 bases from J, the gap between germline ends came to 13 bases. Germline CDR1 is MNHNY and CDR2 is SVGAGI (reference sequence). The CDR3 runs 14 residues. CDR3 nucleotides: TGTGCCAGCAGTGGATGGACAGCAGCCTACGAGCAGTACTTC. Amino acid sequence: CASSGWTAAYEQYF.

V is TRBV19 and J is TRBJ2-5, with D tentatively TRBD1 (6 bases). The CDR3 consists of 17 residues. V was trimmed by 0 bases and J by 5 bases, leaving 19 bases between them. Looked up from germline, CDR1 is LNHDA and CDR2 is SQIVND (reference sequence). The CDR3 DNA follows: TGTGCCAGTAGTATAGATCCTGATAATGGGGGCCTGGAGACCCAGTACTTC. It is translated as CASSIDPDNGGLETQYF. Using reference TRBV19 and TRBJ2-5 for the parts outside the CDR3, the full variable domain is DGGITQSPKYLFRKEGQNVTLSCEQNLNHDAMYWYRQDPGQGLRLIYYSQIVNDFQKGDIAEGYSVSREKKESFPLTVTSAQKNPTAFYLCASSIDPDNGGLETQYFGPGTRLLVL.

The chain links TRBV4-2 to TRBJ1-2; D is unclear. Trimming stripped 4 bases from V and 8 bases from J, with 17 bases between. Germline V gives CDR1 LGHNA, CDR2 YNFKEQ. The CDR3 has 14 residues. The CDR3 coding sequence is TGTGCCAGCAGCCCGACCCCCCTCGGAGGCGGCTACACCTTC. Its translation: CASSPTPLGGGYTF.